The 30 T cell receptor beta chains presented below share a single source sample, sequenced in a study of human T cells and chemical hapten exposure. TCRdb passed the RACE reads through MiXCR, listing each CDR3 protein once. In the table there are 35,000 to 50,000 distinct CDR3 sequences, about an eighth of which are singletons. Time point given: pre-sensitization, week 0. As for treatment: therapeutic diphenylcyclopropenone sensitization with weekly scalp DPC. The starting material was whole blood, obtained in connection with sensitization to the hapten diphenylcyclopropenone (DPC). The receptor set was obtained from a young woman with alopecia areata. Some clones in this sample may be carry-over from other donors' samples.

V and J are TRBV20-1 and TRBJ2-1, with TRBD2 matching over 8 bases. V shed 5 bases and J 0 bases; nucleotides not matched to a gene: 9. There are 16 residues in the CDR3. Germline V CDR1 and CDR2: DFQATT, SNEGSKA (reference sequence). CDR3 nucleotides: TGCAGTGCTTCTTCATTAGCGGGACCCTCCTACAATGAGCAGTTCTTC. Encoded protein: CSASSLAGPSYNEQFF.

This clonotype was seen at least ten times. The chain uses TRBV7-9 and TRBJ1-1; D might be TRBD1 (6 bases). The CDR3 totals 16 residues. The V end lost 0 bases, the J end lost 5 bases, and 16 bases lay between the germline ends. The germline CDR1 and CDR2 sequences are SEHNR and FQNEAQ (reference sequence). CDR3 region: CASSLALAGTYTEAFF. CDR3 DNA: TGTGCCAGCAGCTTAGCGCTTGCAGGGACATATACTGAAGCTTTCTTT. The full variable domain, completed using reference TRBV7-9 and TRBJ1-1, is DTGVSQNPRHKITKRGQNVTFRCDPISEHNRLYWYRQTLGQGPEFLTYFQNEAQLEKSRLLSDRFSAERPKGSFSTLEIQRTEQGDSAMYLCASSLALAGTYTEAFFGQGTRLTVV.

The J gene is TRBJ2-7, the V gene TRBV28, with 12 bases aligning to TRBD2. There are 17 residues in the CDR3. The V gene's germline CDR1 is MDHEN and CDR2 SYDVKM. J lost 3 bases, V lost 6 bases, and 12 bases had no gene match. CDR3 DNA: TGTGCCAGCAGCCCATTTCGGACTAGCGGGGTGATCTACGAGCAGTACTTC. It specifies CASSPFRTSGVIYEQYF.

For this clonotype: Possible read error: a much larger clone is one base away. The V call is TRBV27, the J call TRBJ2-1, with D possibly TRBD2 on 5 matching bases. Looked up from germline, CDR1 is MNHEY and CDR2 is SMNVEV (reference sequence). V lost 2 bases to trimming and J lost 8 bases, with 16 bases between them. The CDR3 covers 15 residues. The CDR3, as DNA: TGTGCCAGCAGTTTAGAGGCGGCTAGCTTCGATGAGCAGTTCTTC. It is translated as CASSLEAASFDEQFF.

This clonotype was counted many times. The rearrangement uses TRBV6-5 and TRBJ1-3; D gene uncertain. With 2 bases removed from V and 2 bases from J, the gap between germline ends came to 4 bases. The germline gives CDR1 MNHEY, CDR2 SVGAGI. The CDR3 extends over 13 amino acids. CDR3: CASSYGPGNTIYF. Here the CDR3 DNA reads TGTGCCAGCAGTTACGGGCCTGGAAACACCATATATTTT.

This clonotype was recorded a few times. The chain links TRBV20-1 to TRBJ1-5; 7 nucleotides line up with TRBD1. The V segment lost 8 bases and the J segment 1 base; nucleotides outside the gene matches: 17. The CDR3 contains 17 residues. Looked up from germline, CDR1 is DFQATT and CDR2 is SNEGSKA (reference sequence). CDR3 loop: CSSHPQTGRSSNQPQHF. The CDR3 DNA reads TGCAGTTCCCACCCCCAGACAGGGAGGTCGAGCAATCAGCCCCAGCATTTT.

With respect to this clonotype: One end of the junction fails to match germline, which may point to a read error. The gene calls are TRBV5-6 and TRBJ2-7; D is unclear. Germline V gives CDR1 SGHDT, CDR2 YYEEEE. This CDR3 is built from 11 residues. In nucleotides, the CDR3 is TGTACCAGCAGCTCAGGTGACGAGCAGTACTTC. It codes for CTSSSGDEQYF. The full variable domain, its missing parts supplied by reference TRBV5-6 and TRBJ2-7, is DAGVTQSPTHLIKTRGQQVTLRCSPKSGHDTVSWYQQALGQGPQFIFQYYEEEERQRGNFPDRFSGHQFPNYSSELNVNALLLGDSALYLCTSSSGDEQYFGPGTRLTVT.

This clonotype was observed a few times. This chain joins TRBV28 and TRBJ2-2; 7 nucleotides match TRBD2. Germline lookup yields CDR1 MDHEN and CDR2 SYDVKM. J lost 5 bases, V lost 9 bases, and 6 bases had no gene match. This CDR3 has 13 residues. As DNA, the CDR3 is TGTGCCAGTCGGGGGGTAGCTACCGGGGAGCTGTTTTTT. Translated, it gives CASRGVATGELFF.

This clonotype was counted many times. The chain recombines TRBV6-5 with TRBJ2-7; D not resolved. This CDR3 has 13 amino acids. With 4 bases removed from V and 5 bases from J, the gap between germline ends came to 12 bases. CDR1 and CDR2 from the germline V gene are MNHEY and SVGAGI. The CDR3 nucleotides read TGTGCCAGCAGTTTTGTGGCCCGGGACGAGCAGTACTTC. Translating gives CASSFVARDEQYF.

This clonotype occurred many times. The chain couples TRBV28 to TRBJ2-7; TRBD2 might be the D (5 bases). Germline V gives CDR1 MDHEN, CDR2 SYDVKM. The germline V and J ends were trimmed by 6 bases and 7 bases, with 22 bases remaining between them. The CDR3 contains 15 residues. CDR3 in amino acids: CASSPSGYTHLEQYF. The CDR3 DNA reads TGTGCCAGCAGCCCCAGCGGTTACACCCACCTAGAGCAGTACTTC.

The chain recombines TRBV28 with TRBJ2-7; 10 bases are shared with TRBD1. The V gene end was trimmed by 6 bases and the J gene end by 6 bases; junction bases not matched to a gene: 8. CDR3 length: 14 residues. Germline-derived CDR1 and CDR2 are MDHEN and SYDVKM. The CDR3 reads CASRRQGAAGEQYF. In nucleotides, the CDR3 is TGTGCCAGCAGACGACAGGGGGCTGCGGGCGAGCAGTACTTC. Full variable domain (outside the CDR3, taken from reference TRBV28 and TRBJ2-7): DVKVTQSSRYLVKRTGEKVFLECVQDMDHENMFWYRQDPGLGLRLIYFSYDVKMKEKGDIPEGYSVSREKKERFSLILESASTNQTSMYLCASRRQGAAGEQYFGPGTRLTVT.

The V gene is TRBV28, the J gene TRBJ2-4; no reliable D call. This CDR3 has 13 amino acids. Germline V CDR1 and CDR2: MDHEN, SYDVKM. V shed 6 bases and J shed 0 bases, with 6 bases lying between them. The CDR3 bases are TGTGCCAGCAGGGGCGTAGCCAAAAACATTCAGTACTTC. Residues: CASRGVAKNIQYF.

This clonotype was picked up many times. This chain joins TRBV5-5 and TRBJ1-1; D remains unclear. CDR1 and CDR2 (germline): SGHKS, YYEKEE (reference sequence). V was cut by 0 bases and J by 4 bases, with 13 bases left in between. This CDR3 has 15 amino acids. CDR3 in amino acids: CASSLARQMRTEAFF. The CDR3 coding sequence is TGTGCCAGCAGCTTGGCGCGTCAGATGCGCACTGAAGCTTTCTTT.

The chain combines TRBV7-2 with TRBJ2-7, with D possibly being TRBD2 (5 bases). The CDR3 is 15 residues long. V lost 1 base and J lost 5, with 15 bases in between. Germline loops: CDR1 SGHTA, CDR2 FQGNSA. CDR3 coding DNA: TGTGCCAGCAGCTTAGGCGCCGGGGTTGGAGACGAGCAGTACTTC. It translates to CASSLGAGVGDEQYF.

This clonotype appeared many times. The chain recombines TRBV5-6 with TRBJ2-3; D is unclear. The V end was cut by 2 bases, the J end by 8 bases, with 6 bases between. This CDR3 comprises 11 residues. In germline, CDR1 is SGHDT, CDR2 YYEEEE. CDR3 coding DNA: TGTGCCAGCAGCTTCCTTGGTACGCAGTATTTT. This codes for CASSFLGTQYF. Looking up the rest from reference TRBV5-6 and TRBJ2-3 gives the full variable domain: DAGVTQSPTHLIKTRGQQVTLRCSPKSGHDTVSWYQQALGQGPQFIFQYYEEEERQRGNFPDRFSGHQFPNYSSELNVNALLLGDSALYLCASSFLGTQYFGPGTRLTVL.

V is TRBV29-1 and J is TRBJ2-3; D remains unclear. The V gene lost 6 bases and the J gene lost 3 bases, with 7 bases spanning the gap. In germline, CDR1 is SQVTM, CDR2 ANQGSEA. The CDR3 is 11 amino acids. The CDR3 DNA sequence: TGCAGCGTGTTGGAGACAGATACGCAGTATTTT. Its translation: CSVLETDTQYF.

This clonotype was counted between two and nine times. The genes are TRBV7-2 and TRBJ2-3; 14 bases agree with TRBD2. From germline, CDR1 is SGHTA and CDR2 FQGNSA. V lost 7 bases to trimming and J lost 9 bases; unmatched junction nucleotides: 9. This CDR3 has 15 residues. The CDR3 spells CASIRGLAGGGTQYF. The CDR3 DNA is TGTGCCAGCATCCGCGGACTAGCGGGAGGAGGGACGCAGTATTTT.

The rearrangement links TRBV18 to TRBJ1-5; D is ambiguous. The CDR3 is made up of 14 amino acids. Trimming removed 2 bases from V and 0 bases from J, with 5 bases in between. The V gene's germline CDR1 is KGHSH and CDR2 LQKENI. The CDR3 here is CASSPECSNQPQHF. The CDR3 DNA follows: TGTGCCAGCTCACCAGAGTGTAGCAATCAGCCCCAGCATTTT.

Note on this clonotype: A read error is possible here, since a much larger clone lies one base away. The V and J genes are TRBV11-2 and TRBJ2-5; 8 bases align to TRBD2. This CDR3 comprises 14 residues. The V gene end was trimmed by 1 base and the J gene end by 2 bases; junction bases not matched to a gene: 0. Germline V gives CDR1 SGHAT, CDR2 FQNNGV. Written as DNA, the CDR3 is TGTGCCAGCAGCTTAGCGGGAGGGCAAGAGACCCAGTACTTC. Residues: CASSLAGGQETQYF.

This clonotype was detected many times. CDR3 nucleotide sequence: TGTGCCAGCAGCTTGGACATCGAGCGGGAGGCTTACTTC. Translated, it gives CASSLDIEREAYF. The chain couples TRBV11-2 to TRBJ2-7; TRBD2 matches at 9 bases. Germline V gives CDR1 SGHAT, CDR2 FQNNGV. The trim removed 3 bases at V and 13 bases at J, leaving 10 bases unmatched. The CDR3 runs 13 residues.

CDR3 loop: CASSHTGGEQYF. CDR3 sequence (DNA): TGTGCCAGCAGCCACACAGGGGGCGAGCAGTACTTC. The chain couples TRBV11-3 to TRBJ2-7; 8 positions agree with TRBD1. The CDR3 runs to 12 residues. Germline CDR1 SGHNT, CDR2 YENEEA. The V segment lost 5 bases and the J segment 6 bases; nucleotides outside the gene matches: 3.

This clonotype was counted only a few times. The genes are TRBV20-1 and TRBJ1-1; TRBD1 is a possible D gene (5 bases). The CDR3 consists of 15 residues. Trimming removed 5 bases from V and 5 bases from J, with 21 bases in between. The germline CDR1 and CDR2 sequences are DFQATT and SNEGSKA (reference sequence). DNA of the CDR3: TGCAGTGCTCCCAGGGCTACGGCCGGGTCGACTGAAGCTTTCTTT. This translates into CSAPRATAGSTEAFF.

This clonotype was observed a few times. The chain combines TRBV14 with TRBJ2-1, with 9 nucleotides matching TRBD2. This CDR3 contains 13 residues. Germline CDR1 is SGHDN and CDR2 is FVKESK. The V gene end was trimmed by 2 bases and the J gene end by 10 bases; junction bases not matched to a gene: 3. Written as DNA, the CDR3 is TGTGCCAGCAGCCAAAAAGGACTAGCGGAGCAGTTCTTC. It encodes CASSQKGLAEQFF.

This clonotype was seen only a few times. This sequence joins TRBV28 and TRBJ2-1; D gene uncertain. The V end was cut by 2 bases, the J end by 6 bases, with 8 bases between. CDR3 length: 13 residues. CDR1 is MDHEN, CDR2 SYDVKM, per germline. The CDR3 is CASSLTETNEQFF. The CDR3 coding sequence is TGTGCCAGCAGTTTAACCGAAACCAATGAGCAGTTCTTC.

This clonotype showed up many times. The chain is built from TRBV28 and TRBJ1-2; TRBD1 matches at 8 bases. This CDR3 comprises 18 residues. In germline, CDR1 is MDHEN, CDR2 SYDVKM. Trimming took 4 bases from V and 3 from J; bases not matched to a gene: 16. CDR3 in DNA: TGTGCCAGCAGTTCCGTAGGTCTGGGACAGGCAGACCACTATGGCTACACCTTC. Encoded protein: CASSSVGLGQADHYGYTF.

This clonotype was found a few times. V and J are TRBV12-3 or TRBV12-4 and TRBJ1-2; D gene uncertain. The CDR3 covers 12 residues. The V end was cut by 5 bases, the J end by 5 bases, with 9 bases between. CDR3 in amino acids: CASSPGGYGYTF. CDR3 sequence (DNA): TGTGCCAGCAGTCCGGGCGGTTATGGCTACACCTTC.

The genes are TRBV28 and TRBJ1-1; 10 nucleotides agree with TRBD1. This CDR3 has 13 residues. V shed 8 bases and J 10 bases; nucleotides not matched to a gene: 10. Per the germline V gene, CDR1 is MDHEN and CDR2 is SYDVKM. The CDR3 protein is CASESGQGGVAFF. DNA of the CDR3: TGTGCCAGCGAAAGCGGACAGGGGGGGGTAGCTTTCTTT.

This clonotype was seen more than once but under ten times. The chain combines TRBV24-1 with TRBJ2-3; no definite D call. Trimming stripped 3 bases from V and 4 bases from J, with 16 bases between. The CDR3 length is 16 residues. Germline V gives CDR1 KGHDR, CDR2 SFDVKD. The chain's CDR3 is CATSDPAEFKSDTQYF. As DNA, the CDR3 is TGTGCCACCAGTGATCCCGCGGAATTTAAGTCAGATACGCAGTATTTT.

As concerns this clonotype: One end of the junction fails to match germline, which may point to a read error. V is TRBV9 and J is TRBJ1-1; a weak D match, TRBD1 (5 bases). CDR3 length: 13 residues. The germline CDR1 and CDR2 sequences are SGDLS and YYNGEE. CDR3 coding DNA: TGTGCCAGCAGCGTAGTCAGGGTCGGTGAAGCTATCTTT. It codes for CASSVVRVGEAIF.

The V gene is TRBV18, the J gene TRBJ2-1; 8 nucleotides match TRBD2. Germline trimming cut 1 base from V and 0 bases from J; bases unmatched to any gene: 2. CDR1 and CDR2 from the germline V gene are KGHSH and LQKENI. The length of the CDR3 is 16 residues. CDR3 sequence reads: CASSPLAGLSYNEQFF. The CDR3 DNA reads as TGTGCCAGCTCACCACTAGCGGGACTCTCCTACAATGAGCAGTTCTTC.